A single sample is the source of the 16 T cell receptor beta chains below, sequenced in a study of T-cell reconstitution after alpha-beta-depleted transplantation in children. Preparation of the TCRbeta library involved a method that used unique molecular identifiers. TCRdb independently ran MiXCR on the PCR reads; one entry per CDR3 protein. The sample shows roughly 420,000 distinct CDR3 sequences, under 20% of them seen only once. The source material was PBMCs, mostly from graft donor cells, sampled 360 days after TCRalphabeta/CD19-depleted stem cell transplant. The receptors shown here come from a boy younger than two who had a stem cell transplant for Wiskott-Aldrich syndrome, so the T cells may come from the graft donor.

The rearrangement joins TRBV11-2 to TRBJ2-5, with D perhaps matching TRBD1 or TRBD2 (6 bases each). Germline assignment: CDR1 SGHAT and CDR2 FQNNGV. The ends were cut back, 0 bases at V and 5 bases at J, with 16 bases in the middle. CDR3 length: 16 amino acids. In DNA, the CDR3 is TGTGCCAGCAGCTTAGACCCTAAGGGGGGCCATGAGACCCAGTACTTC. The encoded protein is CASSLDPKGGHETQYF.

The genes are TRBV10-3 and TRBJ1-1; D is possibly TRBD1 (5 bases). Germline-derived CDR1 and CDR2 are ENHRY and SYGVKD. Trimming took off 4 bases at V and 4 bases at J, with 7 bases between the two ends. The CDR3 loop spans 12 amino acids. CDR3: CAISARGTEAFF. The CDR3 DNA reads TGTGCCATCAGTGCTAGGGGCACTGAAGCTTTCTTT.

This clonotype was counted a few times. J is TRBJ2-1 and V is TRBV7-6; TRBD2 matches at 8 bases. Trimming removed 4 bases from V and 5 bases from J; junction bases left unmatched: 10. The CDR3 loop spans 16 amino acids. Germline V gives CDR1 SGHVS, CDR2 FNYEAQ. The CDR3 region has the DNA TGTGCCAGCAGCTGGACTAGCCCCACGTGGGACAATGAGCAGTTCTTC. The encoded protein is CASSWTSPTWDNEQFF.

J is TRBJ2-5 and V is TRBV5-1; D may be TRBD1 (5 bases). CDR1 is SGHRS, CDR2 YFSETQ, per germline. This CDR3 is built from 16 residues. Between the trimmed V and J ends, which lost 4 bases and 5 bases, there was a span of 21 bases. The CDR3 DNA reads TGCGCCAGCAGCCGCTACAGTTCAGACAGATGGGAGACCCAGTACTTC. It yields the protein CASSRYSSDRWETQYF.

This clonotype was recorded at least ten times. V is TRBV7-9 and J is TRBJ2-2, with D unclear. The length of the CDR3 is 15 residues. The V gene's germline CDR1 is SEHNR and CDR2 FQNEAQ (reference sequence). Trimming took 4 bases from V and 4 from J, leaving 13 bases between them. CDR3 amino acids: CASSSGFLATGELFF. The CDR3 DNA sequence: TGTGCCAGCAGCTCCGGTTTCTTAGCCACCGGGGAGCTGTTTTTT.

V is TRBV5-1 and J is TRBJ2-2; D ambiguous. V dropped 5 bases and J dropped 6 bases, with 17 bases sitting between them. Germline values: CDR1 SGHRS, CDR2 YFSETQ. The length of the CDR3 is 15 residues. In DNA, the CDR3 is TGCGCCAGCAGAGCGAGGTCAGTGATGGCCGGGGAGCTGTTTTTT. It specifies CASRARSVMAGELFF.

V and J are TRBV7-9 and TRBJ2-1; D gene ambiguous. With 1 base removed from V and 4 bases from J, the gap between germline ends came to 11 bases. The CDR3 is 15 residues long. Germline V lookup: CDR1 SEHNR, CDR2 FQNEAQ (reference sequence). CDR3 region: CASSLEVQRYNEQFF. The CDR3 DNA reads TGTGCCAGCAGCTTAGAGGTACAGAGGTACAATGAGCAGTTCTTC. The complete variable domain, with remaining parts taken from reference TRBV7-9 and TRBJ2-1, reads DTGVSQNPRHKITKRGQNVTFRCDPISEHNRLYWYRQTLGQGPEFLTYFQNEAQLEKSRLLSDRFSAERPKGSFSTLEIQRTEQGDSAMYLCASSLEVQRYNEQFFGPGTRLTVL.

This clonotype was counted only a few times. The chain uses TRBV7-9 and TRBJ1-2; 7 bases agree with TRBD1. Looked up from germline, CDR1 is SEHNR and CDR2 is FQNEAQ (reference sequence). Trimming took 5 bases from V and 3 from J; bases not matched to a gene: 6. The CDR3 runs to 14 residues. CDR3 sequence: CASSPTGVDYGYTF. DNA for the CDR3: TGTGCCAGCAGCCCCACAGGGGTTGACTATGGCTACACCTTC.

The CDR3, as DNA: TGCGCCAGCAGCCAAGCGCGTCCGTTGCCCGCTGTGCAGTTCTTC. Its protein product is CASSQARPLPAVQFF. The genes are TRBV4-3 and TRBJ2-1; unclear D gene. The CDR3 contains 15 residues. V lost 1 base and J 12 bases, leaving 19 bases between the germline ends. Looked up from germline, CDR1 is LGHNA and CDR2 is YSLEER.

This clonotype showed up just a few times. The gene calls are TRBV12-3 or TRBV12-4 and TRBJ2-7; 11 bases map to TRBD2. J was trimmed by 7 bases and V by 7 bases; bases with no gene match: 15. The CDR3 is made up of 16 amino acids. CDR3 DNA: TGTGCCAGCAACCGAGACGGAGTAGCGGGAGGGAGGGAGCAGTACTTC. The encoded protein is CASNRDGVAGGREQYF.

The chain links TRBV28 to TRBJ1-5; possible D gene TRBD1, 6 bases. This CDR3 is built from 14 residues. V was trimmed by 3 bases and J by 7 bases, leaving 13 bases between them. From germline, CDR1 is MDHEN and CDR2 SYDVKM. CDR3 bases: TGTGCCAGCAGTTTTGGGGGACAAAGCCAGCCCCAGCATTTT. This codes for CASSFGGQSQPQHF.

This chain connects TRBV4-3 to TRBJ2-7, with D uncertain. The CDR3 runs 14 residues. V was cut by 0 bases and J by 3 bases, with 9 bases left in between. Germline CDR1 and CDR2: LGHNA and YSLEER. The CDR3 sequence is CASSQDMKFYEQYF. DNA for the CDR3: TGCGCCAGCAGCCAAGATATGAAATTCTACGAGCAGTACTTC.

This clonotype was found many times. The chain couples TRBV12-3 or TRBV12-4 to TRBJ2-3; D might be TRBD2 (5 bases). This CDR3 spans 14 amino acids. V dropped 6 bases and J dropped 0 bases, with 10 bases sitting between them. The CDR3 protein is CASSRGLSTDTQYF. The CDR3, as DNA: TGTGCCAGCAGCCGCGGACTCAGCACAGATACGCAGTATTTT.

V is TRBV12-3 or TRBV12-4 and J is TRBJ1-5; weak D call: TRBD1 (6 bases). The ends were cut back, 6 bases at V and 11 bases at J, with 17 bases in the middle. CDR3 size: 13 residues. CDR3 DNA: TGTGCCAGCAGCCCGGGACAAGGACTCGCCCAGCATTTT. This codes for CASSPGQGLAQHF.

The CDR3 bases are TGTGCCAGCAGTTCGCCCTCTCTCCTAGGGGGCAATGAGCAGTTCTTC. Encoded protein: CASSSPSLLGGNEQFF. This chain connects TRBV12-3 or TRBV12-4 to TRBJ2-1, with D possibly matching TRBD1 (6 bases). The CDR3 totals 16 residues. Trimming left V 4 bases short and J 6 bases short, with 19 bases between.

The chain joins TRBV20-1 to TRBJ2-3; the match to TRBD2 covers 12 bases. V trimming: 0 bases; J trimming: 0 bases; junction bases outside the gene matches: 1. In germline, CDR1 is DFQATT, CDR2 SNEGSKA (reference sequence). This CDR3 is built from 16 residues. The chain's CDR3 is CSARDGTSGSTDTQYF. The CDR3 DNA is TGCAGTGCTAGAGATGGGACTAGCGGGAGCACAGATACGCAGTATTTT.